This is a list of T cell receptor beta chains from one sample in a study of cytomegalovirus exposure and HLA in healthy donors. The data were produced by immunoSEQ multiplex PCR, yet TCRdb's version contains in-frame clones alone and is incomplete. The sample has about 200,000 clones, more than 75% seen once. Sequenced input: PBMCs. All receptors derive from a woman aged 40 to 50 in good health and CMV-seronegative. CDR3s include the opening cysteine and the closing phenylalanine or tryptophan. D genes are given only for firm matches. Size tells how often a clone was seen (once, few, many) or the class of an expanded clone, and some rows leave it out.

J gene | V gene | D gene | clone size | CDR3 DNA | CDR3 protein
TRBJ2-5 | TRBV7-2 | NA | NA | TGTGCCAGCAGCTTAGGGGGAGGACAAGAGACCCAGTACTTC | CASSLGGGQETQYF
TRBJ1-3 | TRBV19 | NA | NA | TGTGCCAGTAGTATGACAGGAGCTGGAAACACCATATATTTT | CASSMTGAGNTIYF
TRBJ1-2 | TRBV2 | NA | few | TGTGCCAGCAGCGGGAGAACTAACTATGGCTACACCTTC | CASSGRTNYGYTF
TRBJ1-1 | TRBV27 | TRBD1 | NA | TGTGCCAGCAGTCCCTGGACAGGGGGTGACACTGAAGCTTTCTTT | CASSPWTGGDTEAFF
TRBJ2-3 | TRBV25-1 | NA | NA | TGTGCCAGCAGTGAATGGGAGGGCACAGATACGCAGTATTTT | CASSEWEGTDTQYF
TRBJ2-3 | TRBV9 | TRBD2 | NA | TGTGCCAGCAGCGCAGGGACTAGCCTCGATACGCAGTATTTT | CASSAGTSLDTQYF
TRBJ2-7 | TRBV19 | NA | NA | TGTGCCAGTAGTATAGGAGGGGGCGAGCAGTACTTC | CASSIGGGEQYF
TRBJ2-6 | TRBV19 | NA | NA | TGTGCCAGTACCCTCCTTCCTGGGGCCAACGTCCTGACTTTC | CASTLLPGANVLTF
TRBJ2-2 | TRBV18 | NA | NA | TGTGCCAGCTCACTTACAACCGCGAACACCGGGGAGCTGTTTTTT | CASSLTTANTGELFF
TRBJ2-1 | TRBV5-4 | TRBD2 | NA | TGTGCCAGCAGCTTGGATCCGGGGGGATCCTACAATGAGCAGTTCTTC | CASSLDPGGSYNEQFF
TRBJ2-7 | TRBV7-2 | NA | NA | TGTGCCAGCAGCTTAGGAGGGGGTCTCGAGCAGTACTTC | CASSLGGGLEQYF
TRBJ1-3 | TRBV27 | TRBD1 | NA | TGTGCCAGTCGGGGGACAGGGACTGGAAACACCATATATTTT | CASRGTGTGNTIYF
TRBJ2-7 | TRBV10-3 | NA | NA | TGTGCCATCAGTGGGGGTAGGCAGCGGAGAGTTTCCTACGAGCAGTACTTC | CAISGGRQRRVSYEQYF
TRBJ2-3 | TRBV5-3 | NA | NA | TGTGCCAGAAGTTCTGGAAGGCGGGACCCAGATACGCAGTATTTT | CARSSGRRDPDTQYF
TRBJ2-7 | TRBV5-1 | TRBD1 | NA | TGCGCCAGCTGGGGACAGGAATCCTACGAGCAGTACTTC | CASWGQESYEQYF
TRBJ2-1 | TRBV5-1 | NA | NA | TGCGCCAGCAGGCACTACGCGGGCGACTACTACAATGAGCAGTTCTTC | CASRHYAGDYYNEQFF
TRBJ2-5 | TRBV10-1 | TRBD2 | NA | TGCGCCAGCAGTGTGGGGCTAGCGGGAGGACAAGAGACCCAGTACTTC | CASSVGLAGGQETQYF
TRBJ1-2 | TRBV27 | TRBD1 | NA | TGTGCCAGCAGATCACAGGGGGTTGATGGCTATGGCTACACCTTC | CASRSQGVDGYGYTF
TRBJ1-1 | TRBV27 | NA | NA | TGTGCCAGCAGTTTAGCCCCGGGGAAAGCTTTCTTT | CASSLAPGKAFF
TRBJ1-5 | TRBV30 | TRBD1 | NA | TGTGCCTTGGGACAGACTTTGCTTAGCAATCAGCCCCAGCATTTT | CALGQTLLSNQPQHF
TRBJ2-3 | TRBV30 | TRBD2 | NA | TGTGGGACTAGCGGGGGCACAGATACGCAGTATTTT | CGTSGGTDTQYF
TRBJ2-3 | TRBV7-6 | TRBD2 | NA | TGTGCCAGCAGCTTAGTAGCGGGAGTCGTTACAGATACGCAGTATTTT | CASSLVAGVVTDTQYF
TRBJ2-1 | TRBV5-1 | TRBD2 | NA | TGCGCCAGCAGCTCCTTTAGCGGGAGAGCTGAGCAGTTCTTC | CASSSFSGRAEQFF
TRBJ2-5 | TRBV7-2 | NA | NA | TGTGCCAGCAGCCTGCAGGGTCAAGAGACCCAGTACTTC | CASSLQGQETQYF
TRBJ1-2 | TRBV11-2 | TRBD1 | NA | TGTGCCAGCAGCCGTATACAGGGGGTCAACTATGGCTACACCTTC | CASSRIQGVNYGYTF
TRBJ1-5 | TRBV30 | NA | once | TGTGCCTGGAGTGAGGGGTGGGTAAATCAGCCCCAGCATTTT | CAWSEGWVNQPQHF
TRBJ1-2 | TRBV28 | NA | NA | TGTGCCAGCAGTTTATTAGCCGCAGGGAACTATGGCTACACCTTC | CASSLLAAGNYGYTF
TRBJ2-1 | TRBV9 | NA | NA | TGTGCCAGCAGCGTAGGAGCCGGACTAGGGGGAGGGAATGAGCAGTTCTTC | CASSVGAGLGGGNEQFF
TRBJ1-2 | TRBV27 | TRBD1 | once | TGTGCCAGCAGTACCCGGACAGGTGGTACTGACACCTTC | CASSTRTGGTDTF